This T cell receptor (beta chain) was sequenced in a study of shared clonotypes between healthy human individuals. Some clones are missing from TCRdb's copy, which holds only in-frame ones; the method was immunoSEQ multiplex PCR. The table lists 2 million to 2.5 million clones, roughly 91% of them singletons, with more than 1.5% in the top ten. This clone has only one observation. Its antigen is currently unknown. General study points: Clonotype sharing among the donors was expected to vary with sequencing depth.

Naivety among CD8 cells was defined by CD45RO negativity and positive CCR7 selection, thereby excluding terminally differentiated effector memory CD45RA+ cells. The V end was cut by 0 bases, the J end by 5 bases, with 14 bases between. Germline CDR1 and CDR2: GTSNPN and SVGIG (reference sequence). This CDR3 is 14 amino acids long. Sequenced input: naive CD8+ T cells from PBMCs. This sequence was found in a man aged 18-30 years in good health. Some clones in this sample may be carry-over from other donors' samples. The chain employs TRBV30 and TRBJ2-7; D is possibly TRBD1 (5 bases). CDR3 sequence reads: CAWSVSREDNEQYF. For the CDR3, the DNA is TGTGCCTGGAGTGTAAGCAGGGAAGATAACGAGCAGTACTTC.